This T cell receptor beta chain was sequenced during a study of T cell repertoires in cytomegalovirus infection. Study-level information: Public signatures in TCR beta pointed to CMV infection and matching HLA type.

TCRdb ran MiXCR on the reads and lists one entry per CDR3 protein. The table includes 800,000 to 950,000 distinct CDR3 sequences, around a third detected once. Study results and limitations: Dominating the ex vivo response were TCR beta clonotypes that were CMV-specific and HLA-C-restricted.

Only a few counts were recorded for this clonotype. Its specificity is not known. The CDR3 extends over 15 amino acids. Trimming removed 6 bases at V and 6 bases at J, with 19 bases between. In germline, CDR1 is SGDLS, CDR2 YYNGEE. The chain has TRBV9 and TRBJ2-1, with TRBD1 as a possible D gene (8 bases). The sequence was collected from a human donor in good health (CMV status not recorded). Some clones in this sample may be carry-over from other donors' samples. Sequences were derived from cultured CD8+ T cells from PBMCs, sampled from culture after CMV antigen stimulation. CDR3 coding DNA: TGTGCCAGCACCACAGGGGGGGTCCCTATCAATGAGCAGTTCTTC. Its protein is CASTTGGVPINEQFF.